One sample yielded the 32 T cell receptor beta chains listed below, sequenced in a study of identifying expanded T cells in peripheral blood. Some clones are missing from TCRdb's copy, which holds only in-frame ones; the method was immunoSEQ multiplex PCR. The sample records around 95,000 clones, over 70% being singletons. The sample comprised blood. The receptors come from a person aged 18 to 75 in good health.

This chain links TRBV5-1 with TRBJ1-2; a weak D match, TRBD1 (5 bases). The V and J ends lost 2 bases and 8 bases respectively, with 19 bases between them. The germline V gene has CDR1 SGHRS and CDR2 YFSETQ. The CDR3 is 15 amino acids. DNA of the CDR3: TGCGCCAGCAGCTTCGGGACGGCGCCCGGAGAGGGCTACACCTTC. Translation: CASSFGTAPGEGYTF.

The chain joins TRBV6-6 to TRBJ2-1, with a weak D call TRBD2 (5 bases). Deletions cut 6 bases from V and 5 bases from J, with 17 bases between. The CDR3 totals 15 residues. The germline V gene encodes CDR1 MNHNY and CDR2 SVGAGI (reference sequence). The CDR3 nucleotides are TGTGCCAGCAGGAGAGCGGATCTCGACAACAATGAGCAGTTCTTC. Translating it yields CASRRADLDNNEQFF.

The CDR3, as DNA: TGTGCCAGTATCGGAAACACCATATATTTT. Translating it yields CASIGNTIYF. V usage is TRBV28 and J usage is TRBJ1-3; no clear D gene. Germline CDR1 is MDHEN and CDR2 is SYDVKM. With 9 bases removed from V and 4 bases from J, the gap between germline ends came to 4 bases. The CDR3 is 10 amino acids.

V is TRBV15 and J is TRBJ1-1; D is undetermined. CDR1 is LNHNV and CDR2 is YYDKDF in the germline V gene (reference sequence). Trimming stripped 4 bases from V and 7 bases from J, with 10 bases between. The CDR3 is 12 residues long. DNA for the CDR3: TGTGCCACCAGCACACGACGAAGTGAAGCTTTCTTT. Its translation is CATSTRRSEAFF. Full variable domain (outside the CDR3, taken from reference TRBV15 and TRBJ1-1): DAMVIQNPRYQVTQFGKPVTLSCSQTLNHNVMYWYQQKSSQAPKLLFHYYDKDFNNEADTPDNFQSRRPNTSFCFLDIRSPGLGDTAMYLCATSTRRSEAFFGQGTRLTVV.

The V and J genes are TRBV10-1 and TRBJ2-3; D is unresolved. Trimming cost V 0 bases and J 0 bases, with 10 bases left between them. This CDR3 has 16 amino acids. The V gene's germline CDR1 is WNHNN and CDR2 SYGVQD (reference sequence). The CDR3 spells CASSESAAASTDTQYF. In nucleotides, the CDR3 is TGCGCCAGCAGTGAGTCGGCTGCAGCTAGCACAGATACGCAGTATTTT.

The chain recombines TRBV9 with TRBJ2-1; D is perhaps TRBD2 (5 bases). The CDR3 is 12 amino acids. The V and J ends lost 2 bases and 6 bases respectively, with 6 bases between them. CDR1 is SGDLS, CDR2 YYNGEE, per germline. The CDR3 protein is CASSVGVNEQFF. The DNA for the CDR3 is TGTGCCAGCAGCGTGGGAGTCAATGAGCAGTTCTTC.

The chain uses TRBV5-6 and TRBJ2-7, with D perhaps TRBD1 or TRBD2 (5 bases each). The CDR3 has 15 residues. The V end was cut by 4 bases, the J end by 3 bases, with 17 bases between. Germline V gene sequence: CDR1 SGHDT, CDR2 YYEEEE. CDR3 bases: TGTGCCAGCAGCCTAGAACCCGGGACCCTCTACGAGCAGTACTTC. Translated, it gives CASSLEPGTLYEQYF.

The V gene is TRBV6-1, the J gene TRBJ1-2; D is unresolved. Per germline, CDR1 MNHNS and CDR2 SASEGT. Trimming removed 2 bases at V and 2 bases at J, with 9 bases between. The CDR3 runs to 14 residues. In nucleotides, the CDR3 is TGTGCCAGCAGTGAATTCACGGCGAACTATGGCTACACCTTC. It yields the protein CASSEFTANYGYTF.

V gene TRBV30 combines with J gene TRBJ2-1; 7 positions match TRBD2. Unmatched junction bases numbered 9, after V lost 0 bases and J lost 7 bases. The germline V gene has CDR1 GTSNPN and CDR2 SVGIG (reference sequence). The CDR3 totals 15 residues. The CDR3 region is CAWSVGIGTTNEQFF. The CDR3 DNA reads as TGTGCCTGGAGTGTAGGGATCGGGACTACGAATGAGCAGTTCTTC.

This chain uses TRBV7-9 with TRBJ2-7, with D perhaps TRBD1 or TRBD2 (5 bases each). Germline values: CDR1 SEHNR, CDR2 FQNEAQ (reference sequence). Trimming stripped 1 base from V and 0 bases from J, with 16 bases between. The CDR3 length is 17 residues. CDR3 sequence (DNA): TGTGCCAGCAGCTTAGGGGGGAAACAGGAGAGCTCCTACGAGCAGTACTTC. It yields the protein CASSLGGKQESSYEQYF.

The V call is TRBV7-3, the J call TRBJ2-5; TRBD2 might be the D (6 bases). The germline V and J ends were trimmed by 0 bases and 5 bases, with 13 bases remaining between them. The germline gives CDR1 SGHTA, CDR2 FQGTGA. The CDR3 spans 15 residues. CDR3 bases: TGTGCCAGCAGCTTAACAGGGCGGGGCAGGGAGACCCAGTACTTC. Residues: CASSLTGRGRETQYF.

This clone was seen only a few times. The sample contains more than one DNA sequence encoding this CDR3. The chain employs TRBV30 and TRBJ1-1; no reliable D call. The CDR3 sequence is 11 residues long. Germline CDR1 GTSNPN, CDR2 SVGIG (reference sequence). V was shortened by 3 bases and J by 1 base, with 3 bases between the two germline ends. CDR3 sequence reads: CAWRENTEAFF. For the CDR3, the DNA is TGTGCCTGGAGAGAGAACACTGAAGCTTTCTTT.

This clone was recorded only once. The chain combines TRBV18 with TRBJ2-7; D is ambiguous. The germline V gene encodes CDR1 KGHSH and CDR2 LQKENI. The CDR3 is 11 amino acids. Trimming removed 5 bases from V and 7 bases from J, with 9 bases in between. The CDR3 region has the DNA TGTGCCAGCTCATCAAAGGTTGAGCAGTACTTC. Residues: CASSSKVEQYF.

The rearrangement links TRBV7-9 to TRBJ1-3; D ambiguous. V lost 1 base and J 4 bases, leaving 5 bases between the germline ends. Germline V gene lookup returns CDR1 SEHNR and CDR2 FQNEAQ (reference sequence). This CDR3 has 13 residues. CDR3: CASSLGKGNTIYF. CDR3 DNA sequence: TGTGCCAGCAGCTTAGGGAAAGGAAACACCATATATTTT.

The chain couples TRBV18 to TRBJ1-2; D possibly corresponds to TRBD1 (6 bases). Trimming took 6 bases from V and 3 from J, leaving 20 bases between them. The germline V gene has CDR1 KGHSH and CDR2 LQKENI. This CDR3 region has 16 residues. The CDR3 region is CASSPEVGGADYGYTF. In nucleotides, the CDR3 is TGTGCCAGCTCCCCCGAGGTGGGGGGCGCGGACTATGGCTACACCTTC.

V and J are TRBV7-9 and TRBJ2-2; 15 positions agree with TRBD2. CDR1 SEHNR and CDR2 FQNEAQ come from the germline V gene (reference sequence). V lost 1 base and J lost 2; bases outside the gene matches: 2. There are 18 residues in the CDR3. This CDR3 is CASSLGTSGRANTGELFF. In DNA form, the CDR3 reads TGTGCCAGCAGCTTAGGGACTAGCGGGAGGGCTAACACCGGGGAGCTGTTTTTT. The full variable domain, in which reference TRBV7-9 and TRBJ2-2 provide the parts outside the CDR3, is DTGVSQNPRHKITKRGQNVTFRCDPISEHNRLYWYRQTLGQGPEFLTYFQNEAQLEKSRLLSDRFSAERPKGSFSTLEIQRTEQGDSAMYLCASSLGTSGRANTGELFFGEGSRLTVL.

This sequence joins TRBV30 and TRBJ1-2, with 7 bases matching TRBD1. The CDR3 is made up of 13 amino acids. From germline, CDR1 is GTSNPN and CDR2 SVGIG (reference sequence). Losses at the gene ends were 4 bases for V and 1 base for J; bases not matched to a gene: 3. The CDR3: CAWNRGLNYGYTF. The CDR3 nucleotides are TGTGCCTGGAACAGGGGCCTTAACTATGGCTACACCTTC.

The V gene is TRBV6-1, the J gene TRBJ2-7, with 13 bases identical to TRBD2. Germline V gives CDR1 MNHNS, CDR2 SASEGT. The CDR3 extends over 14 amino acids. The junction had 7 bases not matched to a gene; V was cut back by 8 bases and J by 6 bases. The CDR3 is CASDGLAGDPEQYF. Written as DNA, the CDR3 is TGTGCCAGCGATGGACTAGCGGGAGACCCCGAGCAGTACTTC.

The CDR3 region is CAWSPLTFTNNEQFF. CDR3 nucleotide sequence: TGTGCCTGGAGTCCCCTAACTTTTACCAACAATGAGCAGTTCTTC. The chain recombines TRBV30 with TRBJ2-1; D is unclear. Trimming took 2 bases from V and 5 from J, leaving 16 bases between them. The CDR3 runs to 15 residues. CDR1 GTSNPN and CDR2 SVGIG come from the germline V gene (reference sequence).

The chain links TRBV30 to TRBJ2-7; tentatively, D is TRBD1 (5 bases). The CDR3 sequence is 16 residues long. Trimming pared 2 bases from V and 3 bases from J, leaving 20 bases between. In germline, CDR1 is GTSNPN, CDR2 SVGIG (reference sequence). The CDR3 reads CAWSTGQLIGDYEQYF. The DNA of the CDR3 is TGTGCCTGGAGTACCGGACAACTTATTGGAGACTACGAGCAGTACTTC.

The genes are TRBV19 and TRBJ1-1; D gene uncertain. From germline, CDR1 is LNHDA and CDR2 SQIVND (reference sequence). Between the trimmed V and J ends, which lost 6 bases and 5 bases, there was a span of 10 bases. The CDR3 spans 12 residues. DNA of the CDR3: TGTGCCAGTAGGTCGGGAGGGACTGAAGCTTTCTTT. Its translation: CASRSGGTEAFF. The full variable domain, with the rest looked up from reference TRBV19 and TRBJ1-1, is DGGITQSPKYLFRKEGQNVTLSCEQNLNHDAMYWYRQDPGQGLRLIYYSQIVNDFQKGDIAEGYSVSREKKESFPLTVTSAQKNPTAFYLCASRSGGTEAFFGQGTRLTVV.

The rearrangement joins TRBV27 to TRBJ1-2; maybe TRBD1 (5 bases). The germline V and J ends were trimmed by 6 bases and 0 bases, with 17 bases remaining between them. The CDR3 is 16 amino acids. The V gene's germline CDR1 is MNHEY and CDR2 SMNVEV (reference sequence). In nucleotides, the CDR3 is TGTGCCAGCAGGGGGGGAGGGGACCCGACTAACTATGGCTACACCTTC. Protein: CASRGGGDPTNYGYTF.

The V gene is TRBV10-3, the J gene TRBJ1-5, with a tentative D call TRBD1 (5 bases). Trimming pared 10 bases from V and 4 bases from J, leaving 14 bases between. Germline lookup yields CDR1 ENHRY and CDR2 SYGVKD. The CDR3 spans 13 residues. CDR3 nucleotides: TGTGCCACTAGAGACAGCGGGAATCAGCCCCAGCATTTT. Amino acid sequence: CATRDSGNQPQHF.

CDR3 region: CASSQFRGTEAFF. The CDR3 DNA is TGTGCCAGCAGCCAGTTCCGAGGGACTGAAGCTTTCTTT. The chain recombines TRBV27 with TRBJ1-1, with D hard to call. Between the trimmed V and J ends, which lost 6 bases and 5 bases, there was a span of 13 bases. Looked up from germline, CDR1 is MNHEY and CDR2 is SMNVEV (reference sequence). This CDR3 is 13 amino acids long.

V usage is TRBV15 and J usage is TRBJ2-3, with 9 bases identical to TRBD1. Trimming cost V 1 base and J 4 bases; bases outside gene matches: 3. From germline, CDR1 is LNHNV and CDR2 YYDKDF (reference sequence). This CDR3 has 15 residues. CDR3 loop: CATSRARQGADTQYF. CDR3 nucleotides: TGTGCCACCAGCAGAGCCCGACAGGGGGCAGATACGCAGTATTTT.

The chain has TRBV7-9 and TRBJ2-1; 9 bases fit TRBD2. Per germline, CDR1 SEHNR and CDR2 FQNEAQ (reference sequence). This CDR3 is 17 amino acids long. V trimming: 3 bases; J trimming: 4 bases; junction bases outside the gene matches: 10. The CDR3 loop is CASSFPRGRAVYNEQFF. The CDR3, as DNA: TGTGCCAGCAGCTTCCCACGCGGGAGGGCCGTATACAATGAGCAGTTCTTC.

The chain couples TRBV7-8 to TRBJ1-1; no clear D. Germline assignment: CDR1 SGHVS and CDR2 FQNEAQ. V was clipped by 2 bases and J by 1 base, with 5 bases between them. The CDR3 contains 13 residues. CDR3 DNA sequence: TGTGCCAGCAGCTTAAGAGCGAACACTGAAGCTTTCTTT. Translating gives CASSLRANTEAFF.

The chain recombines TRBV9 with TRBJ1-1, with a possible D match to TRBD1 (5 bases). This CDR3 comprises 16 residues. Looked up from germline, CDR1 is SGDLS and CDR2 is YYNGEE. Trimming removed 4 bases at V and 0 bases at J, with 16 bases between. The CDR3: CASSPRGTHVNTEAFF. CDR3 nucleotides: TGTGCCAGCAGCCCCCGAGGGACCCACGTGAACACTGAAGCTTTCTTT.

This chain joins TRBV4-1 and TRBJ1-6; D remains ambiguous. This CDR3 is 17 amino acids long. V was trimmed by 4 bases and J by 0 bases, leaving 13 bases between them. Germline V lookup: CDR1 MGHRA, CDR2 YSYEKL. Here the CDR3 DNA reads TGCGCCAGCAGCCCTATAGCCTTAAGCTCCTATAATTCACCCCTCCACTTT. It encodes CASSPIALSSYNSPLHF.

The chain uses TRBV27 and TRBJ1-2; tentatively, D is TRBD1 (5 bases). V was clipped by 5 bases and J by 4 bases, with 14 bases between them. The CDR3 runs 14 residues. Germline V lookup: CDR1 MNHEY, CDR2 SMNVEV (reference sequence). The CDR3 is CASSPHTGPYGYTF. Written as DNA, the CDR3 is TGTGCCAGCAGTCCCCACACGGGACCCTATGGCTACACCTTC.

The chain employs TRBV6-5 and TRBJ1-5; TRBD1 matches 11 bases. V lost 2 bases and J lost 6; bases outside the gene matches: 0. The CDR3 loop spans 14 amino acids. Germline CDR1 is MNHEY and CDR2 is SVGAGI. The CDR3 nucleotides read TGTGCCAGCAGTTACGGGACAGGGGGTCAGCCCCAGCATTTT. Translating it yields CASSYGTGGQPQHF.

This sequence joins TRBV4-2 and TRBJ2-1; the D gene could be TRBD1 or TRBD2 (6 bases each). CDR1 and CDR2 from the germline V gene are LGHNA and YNFKEQ. V lost 4 bases and J 6 bases, leaving 7 bases between the germline ends. This CDR3 has 12 amino acids. The CDR3 coding sequence is TGTGCCAGCAGCCCGGGGGCCAATGAGCAGTTCTTC. Its protein product is CASSPGANEQFF.